This TCR beta chain was recovered during a study of vaccination and CD4 T cells after COVID-19. Study context: Researchers treated cells with overlapping spike peptides taken from SARS-CoV-2, HCoV-NL63, HCoV-OC43 and HCoV-229E. Control cultures received a CEFX pool, an HIV-1 Nef pool, or no peptide.

This clonotype has just one count. No antigen is known for it. Treatment denoted: approximately 10-day PBMC culture with coronavirus spike peptide pools or control peptides (ViraFEST assay). Ahead of the COVID-19 pandemic (2011-2018), the CD4+ T cells of the unexposed donor were collected. Where cells permitted, unexposed-donor CD4+ T cells were probed with SARS-CoV-2 S/N and four cold-coronavirus spikes. Sequenced with the Oncomine TCR Beta short-read assay was DNA taken from cultured CD4+ T cells. One entry per CDR3 protein results from TCRdb running MiXCR on the PCR reads. The table records thousands of distinct CDR3 sequences, around 48% of them present only once. This clonotype originated in a human donor in good health. Sequencing was done on a sample of CD4+ T cells from blood, cultured in vitro.

The CDR3 nucleotides read TGTGCCAGCAGCTTAGGGGGGGCGTCACCCCTCCACTTT. As protein: CASSLGGASPLHF. The rearrangement uses TRBV7-9 and TRBJ1-6; TRBD1 might be the D (6 bases). The CDR3 is 13 residues long. Germline CDR1 SEHNR, CDR2 FQNEAQ (reference sequence). Trimming took 1 base from V and 10 from J, leaving 8 bases between them.